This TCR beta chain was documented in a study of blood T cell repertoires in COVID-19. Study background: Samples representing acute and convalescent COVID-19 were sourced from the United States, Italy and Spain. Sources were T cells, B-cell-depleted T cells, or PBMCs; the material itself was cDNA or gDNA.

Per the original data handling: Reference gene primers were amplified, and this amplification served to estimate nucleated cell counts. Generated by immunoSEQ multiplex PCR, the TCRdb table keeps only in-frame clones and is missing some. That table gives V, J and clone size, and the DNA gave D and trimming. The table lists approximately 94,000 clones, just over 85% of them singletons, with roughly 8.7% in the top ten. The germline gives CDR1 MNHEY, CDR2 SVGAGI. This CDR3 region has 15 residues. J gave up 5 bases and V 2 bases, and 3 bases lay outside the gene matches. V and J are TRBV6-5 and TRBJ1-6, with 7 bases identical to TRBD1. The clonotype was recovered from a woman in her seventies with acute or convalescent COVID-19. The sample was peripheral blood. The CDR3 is CASSYDGQDNSPLHF. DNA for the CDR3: TGTGCCAGCAGTTACGACGGACAGGATAATTCACCCCTCCACTTT.